Given below is one T cell receptor (beta chain) in context. This record comes from a study of Tregs in tolerant kidney transplant recipients. Germline V gene data show CDR1 as KGHSH and CDR2 as LQKENI. V was pared by 3 bases and J by 2 bases, with 3 bases of the junction left unmatched. CDR3 length: 14 amino acids. Here immunoSEQ multiplex PCR was the method, and the copy in TCRdb shows in-frame clones only, minus some. The sample records 85,000 to 95,000 clones, about 92% being singletons. Input material: CD8+ T cells from blood. This clonotype originated in a human donor in good health. V and J are TRBV18 and TRBJ2-7, with TRBD1 matching 8 bases. CDR3 region: CASSPPQGAYEQYF. CDR3 DNA sequence: TGTGCCAGCTCACCTCCACAGGGGGCCTACGAGCAGTACTTC.